The clone carrying this TCR beta chain occurred many times. TCRdb used MiXCR to reprocess the reads, holding one entry per CDR3 protein. The repertoire holds fewer than 550,000 distinct CDR3 sequences, with around a quarter as singletons. The record originates from a study of T cell repertoires in cytomegalovirus infection. Looked up from germline, CDR1 is SGHTA and CDR2 is FQGNSA. V dropped 5 bases and J dropped 4 bases, with 20 bases sitting between them. The CDR3 spans 16 residues. This clonotype was sampled from a human donor in good health (CMV status not recorded). Some clones in this sample may be carry-over from other donors' samples. Sequenced: PBMCs. The V and J genes are TRBV7-2 and TRBJ1-2; D uncertain. The CDR3 protein is CASSHLVFGSGYGYTF. The CDR3 region has the DNA TGTGCCAGCAGCCACTTGGTATTTGGGAGTGGCTATGGCTACACCTTC.